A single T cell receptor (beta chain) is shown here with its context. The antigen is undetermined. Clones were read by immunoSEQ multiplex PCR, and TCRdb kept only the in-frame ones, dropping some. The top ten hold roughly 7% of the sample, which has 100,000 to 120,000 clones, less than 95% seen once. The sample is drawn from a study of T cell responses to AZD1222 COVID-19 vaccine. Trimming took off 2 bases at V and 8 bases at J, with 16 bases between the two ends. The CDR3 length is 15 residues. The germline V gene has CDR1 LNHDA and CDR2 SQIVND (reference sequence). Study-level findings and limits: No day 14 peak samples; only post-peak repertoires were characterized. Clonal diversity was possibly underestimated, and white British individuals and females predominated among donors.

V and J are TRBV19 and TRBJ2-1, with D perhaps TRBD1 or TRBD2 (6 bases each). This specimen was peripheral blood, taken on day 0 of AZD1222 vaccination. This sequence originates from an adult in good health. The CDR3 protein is CASSINGGTVDEQFF. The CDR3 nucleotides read TGTGCCAGTAGTATAAACGGGGGCACCGTGGATGAGCAGTTCTTC.